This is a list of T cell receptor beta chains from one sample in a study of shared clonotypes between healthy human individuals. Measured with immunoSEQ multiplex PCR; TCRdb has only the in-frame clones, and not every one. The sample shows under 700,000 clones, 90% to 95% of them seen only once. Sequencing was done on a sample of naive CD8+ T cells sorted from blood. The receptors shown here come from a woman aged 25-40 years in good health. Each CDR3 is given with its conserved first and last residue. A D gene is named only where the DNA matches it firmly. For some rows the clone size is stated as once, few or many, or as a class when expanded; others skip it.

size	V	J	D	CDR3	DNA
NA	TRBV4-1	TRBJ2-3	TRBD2	CASSQHTLTSGTTDTQYF	TGCGCCAGCAGCCAACATACTTTGACTAGCGGGACAACAGATACGCAGTATTTT
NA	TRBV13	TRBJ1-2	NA	CASSSIPIRVSGYTF	TGTGCCAGCAGCTCCATTCCGATTAGGGTTAGTGGCTACACCTTC
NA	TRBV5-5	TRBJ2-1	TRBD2	CASSAKGLADYNEQFF	TGTGCCAGCAGCGCGAAGGGACTAGCGGACTACAATGAGCAGTTCTTC
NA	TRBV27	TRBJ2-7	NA	CASSLTRSSYEQYF	TGTGCCAGCAGTTTAACCCGATCTTCCTACGAGCAGTACTTC
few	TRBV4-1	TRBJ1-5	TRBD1	CASSQEDRSHQPQHF	TGCGCCAGCAGCCAAGAGGACAGGTCGCACCAGCCCCAGCATTTT
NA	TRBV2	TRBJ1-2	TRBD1	CASGPTGGNYGYTF	TGTGCCAGCGGACCCACAGGGGGCAACTATGGCTACACCTTC
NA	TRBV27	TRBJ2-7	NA	CASSWSLPGRSYEQYF	TGTGCCAGCTCTTGGTCCCTTCCGGGACGATCGTACGAGCAGTACTTC
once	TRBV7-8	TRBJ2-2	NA	CASSLGFAGLAGELFF	TGTGCCAGCAGCTTGGGTTTTGCGGGATTAGCCGGGGAGCTGTTTTTT
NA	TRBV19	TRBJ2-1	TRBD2	CASSMSSGSYNEQFF	TGTGCCAGTAGTATGTCTAGCGGGAGTTACAATGAGCAGTTCTTC
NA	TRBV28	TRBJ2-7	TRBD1	CASSRDRSYEQYF	TGTGCCAGCAGCCGGGACAGGTCCTACGAGCAGTACTTC
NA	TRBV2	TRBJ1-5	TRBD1	CASSDGQVLNQPQHF	TGTGCCAGCAGTGACGGACAGGTCCTAAATCAGCCCCAGCATTTT
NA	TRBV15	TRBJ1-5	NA	CATSRDAVYSNQPQHF	TGTGCCACCAGCAGAGATGCAGTCTATAGCAATCAGCCCCAGCATTTT
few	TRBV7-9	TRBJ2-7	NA	CASSLGGDEQYF	TGTGCCAGCAGCTTAGGTGGGGACGAGCAGTACTTC
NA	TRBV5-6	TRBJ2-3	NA	CASSLGRGHTDTQYF	TGTGCCAGCAGCTTGGGTAGAGGCCACACAGATACGCAGTATTTT
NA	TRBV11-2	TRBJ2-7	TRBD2	CASSTSANYEQYF	TGTGCCAGCAGCACTAGCGCCAACTACGAGCAGTACTTC
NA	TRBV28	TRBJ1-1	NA	CASSTIVGGITEAFF	TGTGCCAGCAGTACCATTGTGGGGGGAATAACTGAAGCTTTCTTT
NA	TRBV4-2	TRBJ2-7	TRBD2	CASSQGRTALGLAYEQYF	TGTGCCAGCAGCCAAGGGCGAACAGCTCTGGGACTAGCTTACGAGCAGTACTTC
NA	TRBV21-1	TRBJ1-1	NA	CASSVVLDTIRTEAFF	TGTGCCAGCAGCGTGGTCTTAGACACAATTCGCACTGAAGCTTTCTTT
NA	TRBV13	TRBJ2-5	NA	CASSSRSGQETQYF	TGTGCCAGCAGTTCCCGTAGTGGCCAAGAGACCCAGTACTTC
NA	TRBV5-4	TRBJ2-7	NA	CASSWVGSYEQYF	TGTGCCAGCAGCTGGGTCGGGAGCTACGAGCAGTACTTC
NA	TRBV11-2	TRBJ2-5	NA	CASSSSVSFAETQYF	TGTGCCAGCAGCTCTTCAGTCTCATTCGCGGAGACCCAGTACTTC
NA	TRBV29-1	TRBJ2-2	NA	CSVEDVSGFYTGELFF	TGCAGCGTTGAAGATGTGTCGGGGTTCTACACCGGGGAGCTGTTTTTT
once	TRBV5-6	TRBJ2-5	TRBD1	CASSPNQGARETQYF	TGTGCCAGCAGCCCAAATCAGGGGGCGCGAGAGACCCAGTACTTC
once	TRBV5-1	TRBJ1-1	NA	CASSDDMNTEAFF	TGCGCCAGCAGCGACGACATGAACACTGAAGCTTTCTTT
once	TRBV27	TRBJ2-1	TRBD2	CASSLTSASYNEQFF	TGTGCCAGCAGTCTGACTAGCGCGTCCTACAATGAGCAGTTCTTC
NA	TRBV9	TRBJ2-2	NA	CASSEGGTGELFF	TGTGCCAGCAGCGAAGGGGGAACCGGGGAGCTGTTTTTT
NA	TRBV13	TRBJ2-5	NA	CASSYSEGVETQYF	TGTGCCAGCAGCTATAGCGAGGGGGTAGAGACCCAGTACTTC
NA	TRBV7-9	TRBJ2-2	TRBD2	CASSFPGLAGGPGTGELFF	TGTGCCAGCAGCTTCCCGGGACTAGCGGGAGGGCCGGGCACCGGGGAGCTGTTTTTT
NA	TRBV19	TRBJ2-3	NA	CASSSDTTRGDTQYF	TGTGCCAGTAGCTCGGACACCACCCGAGGAGATACGCAGTATTTT
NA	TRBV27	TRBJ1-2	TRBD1	CASSSIRGQFGYTF	TGTGCCAGCAGTTCGATCCGGGGACAGTTTGGCTACACCTTC
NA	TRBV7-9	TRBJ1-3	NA	CASGNTIYF	TGTGCCAGCGGAAACACCATATATTTT
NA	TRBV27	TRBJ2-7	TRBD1	CASSSGTGGDEQYF	TGTGCCAGCAGTTCCGGGACAGGGGGCGACGAGCAGTACTTC
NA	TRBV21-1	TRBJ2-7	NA	CASSKDERTGVSEQYF	TGTGCCAGCAGCAAAGACGAGCGGACAGGAGTATCCGAGCAGTACTTC
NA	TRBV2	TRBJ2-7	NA	CASSSRSGVESYEQYF	TGTGCCAGCAGCTCTCGCTCCGGTGTCGAATCCTACGAGCAGTACTTC
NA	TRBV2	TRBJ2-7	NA	CASSEWWDGSYEQYF	TGTGCCAGCAGTGAGTGGTGGGACGGCTCCTACGAGCAGTACTTC
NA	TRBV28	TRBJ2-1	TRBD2	CASSLASGINEQFF	TGTGCCAGCAGTTTAGCTAGCGGGATTAATGAGCAGTTCTTC
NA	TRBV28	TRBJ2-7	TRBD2	CASSLSVAGYYEQYF	TGTGCCAGCAGTTTATCCGTAGCGGGTTACTACGAGCAGTACTTC
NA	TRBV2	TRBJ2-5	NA	CASSQETQYF	TGTGCCAGCAGCCAGGAGACCCAGTACTTC
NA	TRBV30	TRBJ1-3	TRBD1	CAGTPDRVGGNTIYF	TGTGCCGGTACACCTGACAGGGTCGGTGGAAACACCATATATTTT
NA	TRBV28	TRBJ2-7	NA	CASSFGPLDPSPNEQYF	TGTGCCAGCAGTTTCGGGCCCTTGGACCCCTCCCCCAACGAGCAGTACTTC
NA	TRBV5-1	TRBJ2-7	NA	CASSLAGGGSYEQYF	TGCGCCAGCAGCTTGGCCGGAGGGGGCAGCTACGAGCAGTACTTC
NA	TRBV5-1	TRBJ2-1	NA	CASSLAGGDNEQFF	TGCGCCAGCAGCTTGGCCGGGGGCGACAATGAGCAGTTCTTC
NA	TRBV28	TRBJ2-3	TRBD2	CASTTGTSGSASTDTQYF	TGTGCCAGCACTACCGGGACTAGCGGGAGTGCTAGCACAGATACGCAGTATTTT
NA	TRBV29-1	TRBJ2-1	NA	CSVEDDNTADNEQFF	TGCAGCGTTGAAGACGACAACACTGCGGACAATGAGCAGTTCTTC
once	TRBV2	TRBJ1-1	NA	CASSRKVNTEAFF	TGTGCCAGCAGCCGAAAGGTGAACACTGAAGCTTTCTTT
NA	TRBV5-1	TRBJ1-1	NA	CASSLTAIPSGTEAFF	TGCGCCAGCAGCTTGACGGCGATACCATCCGGGACTGAAGCTTTCTTT
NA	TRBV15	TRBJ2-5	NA	CATSALSTVHGETQYF	TGTGCCACCAGCGCTTTATCGACGGTGCACGGGGAGACCCAGTACTTC
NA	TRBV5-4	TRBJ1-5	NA	CASSLGQDQPQHF	TGTGCCAGCAGCTTGGGGCAAGATCAGCCCCAGCATTTT
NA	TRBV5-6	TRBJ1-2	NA	CASSLEESYGYTF	TGTGCCAGCAGCTTGGAGGAGTCCTATGGCTACACCTTC
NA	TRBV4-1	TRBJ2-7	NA	CASSHSGLTIAYEQYF	TGCGCCAGCAGCCACTCCGGACTAACAATCGCCTACGAGCAGTACTTC
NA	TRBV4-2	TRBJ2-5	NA	CASSQDRPPNGVQETQYF	TGTGCCAGCAGCCAAGACCGACCTCCGAACGGGGTCCAAGAGACCCAGTACTTC